These T cell receptor beta chains were read from a single sample in a study of blood T cell repertoires in COVID-19. Sequenced by immunoSEQ multiplex PCR; TCRdb stores in-frame clones only, minus some. The sample contains 100,000 to 150,000 clones, about 83% of which appear only once. Sequenced input: peripheral blood. These receptors originate from a man between 65 and 85 years old with acute or convalescent COVID-19. Each CDR3 is given with its conserved first and last residue. The D gene is left open where the match is weak. Clone size is shown for a subset of rows, as once, few, many or a class of expanded clone.

few	NA	16	TRBV6-5	TRBJ1-3	CASSSGRGKSGNTIYF	TGTGCCAGCAGTTCGGGCAGGGGTAAATCTGGAAACACCATATATTTT
NA	NA	14	TRBV28	TRBJ1-5	CASSFITRNQPQHF	TGTGCCAGCAGTTTTATCACTCGCAATCAGCCCCAGCATTTT
NA	NA	14	TRBV6-5	TRBJ1-1	CASSYQGQGTEAFF	TGTGCCAGCAGTTACCAAGGACAAGGCACTGAAGCTTTCTTT
NA	NA	18	TRBV1	TRBJ2-2	CTSSQVPSGSSDTGELFF	TGCACCAGCAGCCAAGTCCCTAGCGGGAGTTCGGACACCGGGGAGCTGTTTTTT
NA	TRBD2	16	TRBV7-3	TRBJ2-1	CASSTRVAGGPSEQFF	TGTGCCAGCAGCACGCGGGTAGCGGGAGGGCCCAGTGAGCAGTTCTTC
NA	NA	12	TRBV12-3/TRBV12-4	TRBJ2-5	CASSTGFGTQYF	TGTGCCAGCAGTACAGGCTTCGGAACCCAGTACTTC
NA	TRBD1	16	TRBV7-7	TRBJ1-2	CASSPMGQGSARGYTF	TGTGCCAGCAGCCCTATGGGACAGGGGTCCGCTCGGGGCTACACCTTC
NA	TRBD2	15	TRBV7-3	TRBJ2-7	CASSLTGLAAYEQYF	TGTGCCAGCAGCTTAACGGGACTAGCGGCCTACGAGCAGTACTTC
once	NA	12	TRBV18	TRBJ1-1	CASSPAGEGAFF	TGTGCCAGCTCACCAGCGGGGGAAGGCGCTTTCTTT
NA	NA	13	TRBV4-1	TRBJ1-4	CASSQLRGEKLFF	TGCGCCAGCAGCCAGTTAAGGGGGGAAAAACTGTTTTTT
NA	NA	15	TRBV5-1	TRBJ2-1	CASSFGAGTYNEQFF	TGCGCCAGCAGCTTCGGTGCGGGAACCTACAATGAGCAGTTCTTC
few	TRBD1	18	TRBV28	TRBJ2-6	CASRGWDRGSSGANVLTF	TGTGCCAGCAGGGGATGGGACAGGGGGAGCTCTGGGGCCAACGTCCTGACTTTC
NA	NA	15	TRBV6-1	TRBJ2-7	CASSEGEAGFDEQYF	TGTGCCAGCAGTGAAGGTGAGGCAGGGTTCGACGAGCAGTACTTC
NA	NA	14	TRBV5-1	TRBJ1-1	CASSLASLVTEAFF	TGCGCCAGCAGCTTAGCGAGCCTGGTAACTGAAGCTTTCTTT
NA	NA	13	TRBV5-3	TRBJ1-5	CARSAQPYQPQHF	TGTGCCAGAAGCGCACAGCCTTATCAGCCCCAGCATTTT
NA	TRBD2	14	TRBV25-1	TRBJ2-5	CASSATSGAQTQYF	TGTGCCAGCAGTGCGACTAGCGGCGCGCAGACCCAGTACTTC
NA	NA	13	TRBV15	TRBJ2-5	CATSRSRGETQYF	TGTGCCACCAGCAGGAGTCGGGGAGAGACCCAGTACTTC
NA	NA	17	TRBV30	TRBJ1-2	CAWSARSGEASNYGYTF	TGTGCCTGGAGTGCTCGCTCGGGGGAGGCGTCTAACTATGGCTACACCTTC
NA	TRBD1	14	TRBV27	TRBJ1-6	CASTRQGSNSPLHF	TGTGCCAGCACTCGACAGGGTAGCAATTCACCCCTCCACTTT
NA	NA	15	TRBV28	TRBJ2-7	CASSLVAGLAYEQYF	TGTGCCAGCAGTTTGGTGGCGGGATTGGCCTACGAGCAGTACTTC
NA	TRBD1	14	TRBV28	TRBJ2-7	CASSRTGAVNEQYF	TGTGCCAGCAGTCGCACAGGGGCGGTCAACGAGCAGTACTTC
NA	NA	15	TRBV6-5	TRBJ1-3	CASSPDWSSGNTIYF	TGTGCCAGCAGCCCCGACTGGAGCTCTGGAAACACCATATATTTT
NA	NA	15	TRBV6-5	TRBJ2-7	CASSYSAGRTYEQYF	TGTGCCAGCAGTTACTCGGCGGGCAGAACCTACGAGCAGTACTTC
NA	NA	11	TRBV6-6	TRBJ2-7	CASRATYEQYF	TGTGCCAGCAGGGCGACTTACGAGCAGTACTTC
NA	TRBD2	15	TRBV6-5	TRBJ2-2	CASSYSTGGAGELFF	TGTGCCAGCAGTTACTCGACCGGGGGGGCCGGGGAGCTGTTTTTT
NA	NA	13	TRBV7-2	TRBJ2-7	CASGGGVGYEQYF	TGTGCCAGCGGAGGGGGGGTTGGATACGAGCAGTACTTC
NA	TRBD2	18	TRBV10-3	TRBJ2-1	CATRSAGGQVGSYNEQFF	TGTGCCACCCGATCGGCGGGGGGGCAAGTAGGGTCCTACAATGAGCAGTTCTTC
NA	NA	15	TRBV6-5	TRBJ1-2	CASSPNPDSTYGYTF	TGTGCCAGCAGTCCGAATCCTGACAGCACCTATGGCTACACCTTC
NA	TRBD1	15	TRBV5-5	TRBJ1-4	CASSDTGVLHEKLFF	TGTGCCAGCAGCGATACAGGGGTCCTTCATGAAAAACTGTTTTTT
NA	NA	17	TRBV5-1	TRBJ1-3	CASSLRSGHSSGNTIYF	TGCGCCAGCAGCTTGAGGTCTGGACACAGCTCTGGAAACACCATATATTTT
NA	NA	16	TRBV4-3	TRBJ2-1	CASSPGLLDSYNEQFF	TGCGCCAGCAGCCCTGGACTGCTAGACTCCTACAATGAGCAGTTCTTC
NA	TRBD2	17	TRBV15	TRBJ2-1	CATSRATSGSRYNEQFF	TGTGCCACCAGCAGAGCGACTAGCGGGAGTCGCTACAATGAGCAGTTCTTC
few	TRBD1	14	TRBV7-9	TRBJ1-6	CASSPDRGHSPLHF	TGTGCCAGCAGCCCGGACAGGGGGCATTCACCCCTCCACTTT
NA	NA	13	TRBV9	TRBJ1-2	CASSVDNNYGYTF	TGTGCCAGCAGCGTTGACAACAACTATGGCTACACCTTC
many	TRBD1	15	TRBV7-9	TRBJ1-2	CASSSIQGDGYGYTF	TGTGCCAGCAGCTCAATTCAGGGGGACGGCTATGGCTACACCTTC
NA	TRBD1	13	TRBV7-9	TRBJ1-2	CASSSIGTGGYTF	TGTGCCAGCAGCTCGATCGGGACAGGGGGCTACACCTTC
NA	NA	18	TRBV4-3	TRBJ2-7	CASSQDPRRVFWVYEQYF	TGCGCCAGCAGCCAAGATCCCCGCAGGGTATTTTGGGTTTACGAGCAGTACTTC
NA	TRBD1	15	TRBV13	TRBJ1-2	CASSSSRSGGYGYTF	TGTGCCAGCAGCTCATCGCGATCAGGGGGCTATGGCTACACCTTC
NA	TRBD2	15	TRBV19	TRBJ2-5	CASSPSLAGQETQYF	TGTGCCAGTAGTCCGAGCCTAGCGGGGCAAGAGACCCAGTACTTC
once	NA	17	TRBV5-8	TRBJ2-2	CASSLAESSRNTGELFF	TGTGCCAGCAGCTTGGCTGAGTCTAGCAGGAACACCGGGGAGCTGTTTTTT
NA	TRBD1	17	TRBV28	TRBJ2-2	CASSLDREATNTGELFF	TGTGCCAGCAGTTTGGACAGGGAGGCTACGAACACCGGGGAGCTGTTTTTT
NA	NA	12	TRBV5-8	TRBJ1-2	CASSLAGWGYTF	TGTGCCAGCAGCTTGGCAGGGTGGGGCTACACCTTC
NA	NA	13	TRBV19	TRBJ1-4	CASTWTARGKLFF	TGTGCCAGTACCTGGACTGCTCGGGGGAAACTGTTTTTT
NA	TRBD2	17	TRBV18	TRBJ2-2	CASSPSLAGGNTGELFF	TGTGCCAGCTCACCGAGTCTAGCGGGAGGTAACACCGGGGAGCTGTTTTTT
NA	NA	13	TRBV5-1	TRBJ2-7	CASSKTGVDEQYF	TGCGCCAGCAGCAAGACAGGCGTTGACGAGCAGTACTTC
NA	NA	13	TRBV5-4	TRBJ1-1	CASSPDERTEAFF	TGTGCCAGCAGCCCAGACGAGCGCACTGAAGCTTTCTTT
NA	NA	15	TRBV30	TRBJ1-4	CAWSVRQATNEKLFF	TGTGCCTGGAGTGTAAGACAGGCAACTAATGAAAAACTGTTTTTT
NA	NA	12	TRBV2	TRBJ2-7	CASSEARREEYF	TGTGCCAGCAGTGAAGCACGCAGGGAGGAGTACTTC
NA	TRBD2	18	TRBV5-4	TRBJ2-1	CASSPPGGRGRSYNEQFF	TGTGCCAGCAGCCCCCCGGGCGGGAGGGGACGCTCCTACAATGAGCAGTTCTTC
NA	NA	14	TRBV21-1	TRBJ2-2	CASSKVPGCGELFF	TGTGCCAGCAGCAAAGTTCCCGGGTGCGGGGAGCTGTTTTTT
NA	TRBD2	14	TRBV5-5	TRBJ2-7	CASREGLAGYEQYF	TGTGCCAGCAGAGAGGGACTAGCGGGTTACGAGCAGTACTTC
NA	NA	12	TRBV7-9	TRBJ1-5	CASSSRYQPQHF	TGTGCCAGCAGCTCTCGTTATCAGCCCCAGCATTTT
NA	TRBD2	15	TRBV24-1	TRBJ2-3	CATSDSSGSPDTQYF	TGTGCCACCAGTGATTCTAGCGGGAGCCCAGATACGCAGTATTTT
NA	TRBD2	15	TRBV6-5	TRBJ2-2	CASSTTSGITGELFF	TGTGCCAGCAGCACAACCAGCGGGATCACCGGGGAGCTGTTTTTT
NA	NA	11	TRBV12-5	TRBJ2-7	CASSGTYEQYF	TGTGCTAGTTCGGGTACCTACGAGCAGTACTTC
NA	TRBD2	15	TRBV5-1	TRBJ2-1	CASSETSGIYNEQFF	TGCGCCAGCAGCGAGACTAGCGGGATTTACAATGAGCAGTTCTTC